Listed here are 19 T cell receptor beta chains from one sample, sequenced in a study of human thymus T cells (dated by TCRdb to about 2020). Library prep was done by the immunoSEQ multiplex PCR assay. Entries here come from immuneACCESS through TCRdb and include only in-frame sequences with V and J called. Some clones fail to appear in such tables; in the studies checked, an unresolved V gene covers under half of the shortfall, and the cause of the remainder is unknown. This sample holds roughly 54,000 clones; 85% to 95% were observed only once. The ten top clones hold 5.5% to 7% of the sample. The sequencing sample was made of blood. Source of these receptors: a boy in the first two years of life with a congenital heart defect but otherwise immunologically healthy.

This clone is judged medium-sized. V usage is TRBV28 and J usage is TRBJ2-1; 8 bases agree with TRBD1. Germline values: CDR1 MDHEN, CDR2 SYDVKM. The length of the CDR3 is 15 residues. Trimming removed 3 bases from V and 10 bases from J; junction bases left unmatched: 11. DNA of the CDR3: TGTGCCAGCAGTTTCAGGGGGCGACTTGCATTGGAGCAGTTCTTC. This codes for CASSFRGRLALEQFF.

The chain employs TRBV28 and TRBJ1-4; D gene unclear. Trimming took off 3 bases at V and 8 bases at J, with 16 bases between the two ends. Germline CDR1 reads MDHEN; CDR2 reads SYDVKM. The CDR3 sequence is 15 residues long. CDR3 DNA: TGTGCCAGCAGTTTCGCGTACAGCCGGAGGGAAAAACTGTTTTTT. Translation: CASSFAYSRREKLFF.

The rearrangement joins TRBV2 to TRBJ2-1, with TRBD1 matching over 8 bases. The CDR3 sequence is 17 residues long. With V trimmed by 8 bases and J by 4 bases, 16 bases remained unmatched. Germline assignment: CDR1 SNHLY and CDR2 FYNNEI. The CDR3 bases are TGTGCCAGCTCCGGGACAGGCGAACTGGTTGGTTACAATGAGCAGTTCTTC. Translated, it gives CASSGTGELVGYNEQFF.

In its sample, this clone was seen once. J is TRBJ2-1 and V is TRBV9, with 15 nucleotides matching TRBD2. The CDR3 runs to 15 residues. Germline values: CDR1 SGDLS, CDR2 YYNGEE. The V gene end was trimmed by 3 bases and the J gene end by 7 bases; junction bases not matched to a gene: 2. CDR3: CASSAGLAGGNEQFF. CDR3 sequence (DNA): TGTGCCAGCAGCGCAGGACTAGCGGGAGGGAATGAGCAGTTCTTC.

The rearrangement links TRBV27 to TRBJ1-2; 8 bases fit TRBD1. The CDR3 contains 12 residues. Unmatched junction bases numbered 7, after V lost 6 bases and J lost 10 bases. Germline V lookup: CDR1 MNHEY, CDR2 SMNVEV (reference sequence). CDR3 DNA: TGTGCCAGCAGAACGGGACAGGTGAACTACACCTTC. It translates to CASRTGQVNYTF.

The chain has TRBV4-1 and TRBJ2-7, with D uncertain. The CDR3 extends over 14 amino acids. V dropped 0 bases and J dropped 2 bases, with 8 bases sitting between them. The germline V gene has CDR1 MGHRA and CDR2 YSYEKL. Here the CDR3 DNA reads TGCGCCAGCAGCCAAGATCGCCTAGCCTACGAGCAGTACTTC. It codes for CASSQDRLAYEQYF.

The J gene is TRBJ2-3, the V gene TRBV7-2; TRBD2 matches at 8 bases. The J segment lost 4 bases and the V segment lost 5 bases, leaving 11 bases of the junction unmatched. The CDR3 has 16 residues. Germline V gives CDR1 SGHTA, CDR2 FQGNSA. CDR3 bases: TGTGCCAGCAGCCACCGGGAGCGGGAGATCTCAGATACGCAGTATTTT. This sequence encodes CASSHREREISDTQYF.

CDR3 in DNA: TGTGCCAGCAGTTTAAGCGGGACAGGGTTTTACGAGCAGTACTTC. Protein sequence: CASSLSGTGFYEQYF. The V and J genes are TRBV27 and TRBJ2-7; 9 positions match TRBD1. This CDR3 region has 15 residues. V lost 2 bases to trimming and J lost 4 bases; unmatched junction nucleotides: 6. CDR1 and CDR2 (germline): MNHEY, SMNVEV (reference sequence).

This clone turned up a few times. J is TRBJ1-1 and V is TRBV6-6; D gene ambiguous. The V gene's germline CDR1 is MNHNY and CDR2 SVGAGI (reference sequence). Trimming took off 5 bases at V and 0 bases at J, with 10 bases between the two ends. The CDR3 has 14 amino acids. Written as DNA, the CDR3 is TGTGCCAGCAGTCCTTCCGTTATGAACACTGAAGCTTTCTTT. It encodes CASSPSVMNTEAFF.

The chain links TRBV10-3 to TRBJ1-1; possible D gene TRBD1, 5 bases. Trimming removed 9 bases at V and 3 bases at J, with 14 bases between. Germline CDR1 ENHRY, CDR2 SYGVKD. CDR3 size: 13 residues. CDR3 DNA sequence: TGTGCCATTCGGAGGGGCTCGGACACTGAAGCTTTCTTT. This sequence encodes CAIRRGSDTEAFF.

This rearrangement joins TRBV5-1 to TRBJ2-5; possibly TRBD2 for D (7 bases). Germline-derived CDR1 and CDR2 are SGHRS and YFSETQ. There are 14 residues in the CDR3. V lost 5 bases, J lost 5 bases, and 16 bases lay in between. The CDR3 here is CASRRSGGLETQYF. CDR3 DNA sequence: TGCGCCAGCAGAAGATCGGGGGGCCTGGAGACCCAGTACTTC.

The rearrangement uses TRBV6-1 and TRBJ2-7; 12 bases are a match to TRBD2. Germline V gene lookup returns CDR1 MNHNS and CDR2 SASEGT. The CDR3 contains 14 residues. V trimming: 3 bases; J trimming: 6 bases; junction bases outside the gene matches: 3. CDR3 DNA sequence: TGTGCCAGCAGTGAGCTAGCGGGAGGGGTCGAGCAGTACTTC. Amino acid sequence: CASSELAGGVEQYF.

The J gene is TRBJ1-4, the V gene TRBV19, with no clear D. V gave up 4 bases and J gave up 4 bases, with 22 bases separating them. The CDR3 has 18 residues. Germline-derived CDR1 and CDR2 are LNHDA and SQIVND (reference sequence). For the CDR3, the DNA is TGTGCCAGTAGTACCCGACCCCCCCAGATTCTGGATAATGAAAAACTGTTTTTT. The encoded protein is CASSTRPPQILDNEKLFF.

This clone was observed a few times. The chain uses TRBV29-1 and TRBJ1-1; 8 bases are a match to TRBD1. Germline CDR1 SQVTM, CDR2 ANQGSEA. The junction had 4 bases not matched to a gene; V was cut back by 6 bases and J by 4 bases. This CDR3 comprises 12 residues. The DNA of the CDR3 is TGCAGCGTCATACAGGGGGTCACTGAAGCTTTCTTT. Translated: CSVIQGVTEAFF.

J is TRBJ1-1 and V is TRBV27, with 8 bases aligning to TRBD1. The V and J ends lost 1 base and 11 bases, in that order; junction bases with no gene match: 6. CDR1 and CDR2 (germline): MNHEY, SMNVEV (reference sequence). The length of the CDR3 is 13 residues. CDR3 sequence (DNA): TGTGCCAGCAGTTTATATCCGGGACAGGCCGCTTTCTTT. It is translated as CASSLYPGQAAFF.

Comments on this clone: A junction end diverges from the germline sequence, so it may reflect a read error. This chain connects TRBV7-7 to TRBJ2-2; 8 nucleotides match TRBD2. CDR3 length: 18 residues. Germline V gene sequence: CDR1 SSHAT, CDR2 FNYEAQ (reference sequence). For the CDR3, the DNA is TGTGCTAGCAGCTTAGATATAGCGGGATTCGTTAACACCGGGGAGCTGTTTTTT. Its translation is CASSLDIAGFVNTGELFF.

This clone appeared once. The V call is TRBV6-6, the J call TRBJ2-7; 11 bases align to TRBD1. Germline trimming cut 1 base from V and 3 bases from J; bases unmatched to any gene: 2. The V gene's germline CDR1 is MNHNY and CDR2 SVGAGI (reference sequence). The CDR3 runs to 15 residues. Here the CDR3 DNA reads TGTGCCAGCAGTTACTATGGGACAGGGGGCTACGAGCAGTACTTC. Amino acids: CASSYYGTGGYEQYF.

CDR3 residues: CASSETPQGSGNTIYF. CDR3 nucleotides: TGCGCCAGCAGTGAGACCCCACAGGGCTCTGGAAACACCATATATTTT. This chain links TRBV10-1 with TRBJ1-3; TRBD1 might be the D (6 bases). CDR1 and CDR2 from the germline V gene are WNHNN and SYGVQD (reference sequence). V dropped 2 bases and J dropped 0 bases, with 11 bases sitting between them. This CDR3 region has 16 residues.

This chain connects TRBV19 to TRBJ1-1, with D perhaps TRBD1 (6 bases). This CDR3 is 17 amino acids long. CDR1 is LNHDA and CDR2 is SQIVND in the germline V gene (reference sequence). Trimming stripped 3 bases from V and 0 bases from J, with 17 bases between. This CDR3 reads CASSIRGGHLMNTEAFF. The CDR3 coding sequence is TGTGCCAGTAGTATTAGAGGGGGGCACCTCATGAACACTGAAGCTTTCTTT.